The 27 T cell receptor beta chains below come from one sample, sequenced in a study of T cells in localized non-small cell lung cancer (dated by TCRdb to 2018 to 2021). The protocol used for the library was the immunoSEQ multiplex PCR assay. TCRdb's version of the immuneACCESS table is confined to in-frame rearrangements and falls short of the full clone set. An unresolved V gene accounts for under half of the shortfall where checked; the remainder is of unknown origin. For this sample there are tens of thousands of clones; approximately 90% appear just once. 3.5% to 5% of the sample is in the top ten clones. Sequenced material: peripheral blood, taken before any cancer treatment. Receptors originate from a female donor of 60 years or more with stage II squamous cell lung carcinoma.

V is TRBV5-4 and J is TRBJ2-3, with D hard to call. The CDR3 runs to 15 residues. Trimming cost V 0 bases and J 0 bases, with 8 bases left between them. Looked up from germline, CDR1 is SGHNT and CDR2 is YYREEE (reference sequence). The CDR3 sequence: CASSLVAWSTDTQYF. CDR3 DNA: TGTGCCAGCAGCTTGGTAGCCTGGAGCACAGATACGCAGTATTTT.

The chain employs TRBV27 and TRBJ2-7; 8 nucleotides match TRBD1. Germline assignment: CDR1 MNHEY and CDR2 SMNVEV (reference sequence). V lost 5 bases and J lost 1; bases outside the gene matches: 7. There are 15 residues in the CDR3. The CDR3 loop is CASSPAGTGSYEQYF. CDR3 in DNA: TGTGCCAGCAGTCCGGCCGGGACAGGATCCTACGAGCAGTACTTC.

V is TRBV5-1 and J is TRBJ2-7; 10 bases fit TRBD1. From germline, CDR1 is SGHRS and CDR2 YFSETQ. The CDR3 runs to 13 residues. Unmatched junction bases numbered 3, after V lost 4 bases and J lost 5 bases. The CDR3 protein is CASSRDRGHEQYF. The CDR3 coding sequence is TGCGCCAGCAGCCGGGACAGGGGCCACGAGCAGTACTTC.

The J gene is TRBJ1-4, the V gene TRBV7-9; no reliable D call. CDR1 SEHNR and CDR2 FQNEAQ come from the germline V gene (reference sequence). This CDR3 comprises 16 residues. Trimming removed 1 base from V and 4 bases from J, with 13 bases in between. CDR3 region: CASSLGSPDLNEKLFF. The CDR3 nucleotides read TGTGCCAGCAGCTTAGGGTCCCCGGACCTTAATGAAAAACTGTTTTTT. The variable domain in full, completed from reference TRBV7-9 and TRBJ1-4, reads DTGVSQNPRHKITKRGQNVTFRCDPISEHNRLYWYRQTLGQGPEFLTYFQNEAQLEKSRLLSDRFSAERPKGSFSTLEIQRTEQGDSAMYLCASSLGSPDLNEKLFFGSGTQLSVL.

The CDR3 DNA reads TGCGCCAGCAGCCAACACTTAGGGTCCTCCTACAATGAGCAGTTCTTC. Translation: CASSQHLGSSYNEQFF. The V call is TRBV4-1, the J call TRBJ2-1, with no clear D. The CDR3 has 16 amino acids. Trimming removed 2 bases at V and 0 bases at J, with 11 bases between. Looked up from germline, CDR1 is MGHRA and CDR2 is YSYEKL.

This chain connects TRBV30 to TRBJ2-3, with D tentatively TRBD2 (5 bases). The CDR3 is 11 amino acids. The germline CDR1 and CDR2 sequences are GTSNPN and SVGIG (reference sequence). Trimming took 5 bases from V and 5 from J, leaving 8 bases between them. CDR3 nucleotides: TGTGCCTGGGGAGGATTAGATACGCAGTATTTT. Translated: CAWGGLDTQYF. Variable domain in full (rest from reference TRBV30 and TRBJ2-3): SQTIHQWPATLVQPVGSPLSLECTVEGTSNPNLYWYRQAAGRGLQLLFYSVGIGQISSEVPQNLSASRPQDRQFILSSKKLLLSDSGFYLCAWGGLDTQYFGPGTRLTVL.

V and J are TRBV7-6 and TRBJ2-7; possibly TRBD1 or TRBD2 for D (6 bases each). Germline CDR1 reads SGHVS; CDR2 reads FNYEAQ. The V and J ends lost 5 bases and 5 bases respectively, with 13 bases between them. This CDR3 spans 13 amino acids. CDR3 coding DNA: TGTGCCAGCAGCCCTTCTAGGGGGGACGAGCAGTACTTC. Protein sequence: CASSPSRGDEQYF.

The V and J genes are TRBV18 and TRBJ2-5, with 7 bases lining up with TRBD1. V shed 5 bases, J shed 5 bases, and the junction held 11 bases outside the gene matches. Germline assignment: CDR1 KGHSH and CDR2 LQKENI. The CDR3 has 15 residues. Here the CDR3 reads CASSSPGRGQETQYF. CDR3 DNA: TGTGCCAGCTCATCCCCGGGTAGGGGGCAGGAGACCCAGTACTTC.

This clone has a handful of counts. This chain links TRBV4-1 with TRBJ2-1; maybe TRBD2 (6 bases). The CDR3 sequence is 19 residues long. The germline gives CDR1 MGHRA, CDR2 YSYEKL. V lost 3 bases to trimming and J lost 0 bases, with 21 bases between them. The CDR3 loop is CASSHREVGGALSYNEQFF. CDR3 sequence (DNA): TGCGCCAGCAGCCACAGAGAGGTGGGCGGGGCTCTCTCCTACAATGAGCAGTTCTTC.

The J gene is TRBJ1-1, the V gene TRBV19, with D tentatively TRBD1 (5 bases). CDR1 is LNHDA, CDR2 SQIVND, per germline (reference sequence). The CDR3 consists of 15 residues. V lost 7 bases and J 0 bases, leaving 15 bases between the germline ends. For the CDR3, the DNA is TGTGCCAGTACCCGTTCCGGGGGGATGAACACTGAAGCTTTCTTT. Encoded protein: CASTRSGGMNTEAFF.

There are a few counts of this clone. CDR3: CATSRNTGRSNQPQHF. The CDR3 DNA follows: TGTGCCACCAGCAGAAATACAGGGAGGAGCAATCAGCCCCAGCATTTT. The rearrangement links TRBV15 to TRBJ1-5; possible D gene TRBD1, 6 bases. CDR3 length: 16 residues. Trimming stripped 2 bases from V and 1 base from J, with 12 bases between. The germline V gene has CDR1 LNHNV and CDR2 YYDKDF (reference sequence).

The chain carries TRBV11-2 and TRBJ2-7; D may match TRBD1 or TRBD2 (6 bases each). The length of the CDR3 is 14 residues. Germline loops: CDR1 SGHAT, CDR2 FQNNGV. V was pared by 1 base and J by 6 bases, with 13 bases between. CDR3 nucleotides: TGTGCCAGCAGCTTAGCCACTGGGGGGCGCGAGCAGTACTTC. This translates into CASSLATGGREQYF.

This rearrangement joins TRBV6-1 to TRBJ2-3, with D hard to call. The CDR3 totals 15 residues. Deletions cut 6 bases from V and 3 bases from J, with 16 bases between. The germline gives CDR1 MNHNS, CDR2 SASEGT. CDR3 loop: CASSYGAAITDTQYF. The DNA of the CDR3 is TGTGCCAGCAGCTACGGCGCCGCGATAACAGATACGCAGTATTTT.

The gene calls are TRBV25-1 and TRBJ2-7; no clear D. The V and J ends lost 2 bases and 4 bases respectively, with 15 bases between them. The CDR3 is 15 amino acids. From germline, CDR1 is MGHDK and CDR2 SYGVNS. CDR3 loop: CASSEGGLAGYEQYF. CDR3 sequence (DNA): TGTGCCAGCAGTGAAGGTGGTCTCGCAGGATACGAGCAGTACTTC.

The chain links TRBV14 to TRBJ2-3, with 10 positions matching TRBD1. The CDR3 has 14 residues. Germline V gene lookup returns CDR1 SGHDN and CDR2 FVKESK. The trim removed 6 bases at V and 9 bases at J, leaving 9 bases unmatched. This CDR3 reads CASSFEPTGGTQYF. The CDR3 nucleotides are TGTGCCAGCAGTTTCGAGCCGACAGGGGGCACGCAGTATTTT. The entire variable domain, with the rest obtained from reference TRBV14 and TRBJ2-3, is as follows: EAGVTQFPSHSVIEKGQTVTLRCDPISGHDNLYWYRRVMGKEIKFLLHFVKESKQDESGMPNNRFLAERTGGTYSTLKVQPAELEDSGVYFCASSFEPTGGTQYFGPGTRLTVL.

The V and J genes are TRBV28 and TRBJ1-2; D is uncertain. The CDR3 runs to 14 residues. The germline gives CDR1 MDHEN, CDR2 SYDVKM. V shed 3 bases and J shed 6 bases, with 14 bases lying between them. The CDR3 DNA reads as TGTGCCAGCAGTTTGGTGAAGCTGAGTGATGGCTACACCTTC. It encodes CASSLVKLSDGYTF.

This chain joins TRBV18 and TRBJ2-7; D unclear. Trimming pared 2 bases from V and 7 bases from J, leaving 12 bases between. The length of the CDR3 is 13 residues. Germline-derived CDR1 and CDR2 are KGHSH and LQKENI. The CDR3 loop reads CASSPSATLEQYF. CDR3 sequence (DNA): TGTGCCAGCTCACCATCGGCTACCTTGGAGCAGTACTTC.

The genes are TRBV30 and TRBJ1-4; no clear D. The CDR3 runs to 14 residues. V lost 2 bases and J lost 0, with 7 bases in between. CDR1 is GTSNPN, CDR2 SVGIG, per germline (reference sequence). This CDR3 reads CAWSRDSTNEKLFF. CDR3 nucleotides: TGTGCCTGGAGTAGGGATTCAACTAATGAAAAACTGTTTTTT.

This chain links TRBV28 with TRBJ1-1; D remains ambiguous. V lost 3 bases to trimming and J lost 8 bases, with 10 bases between them. Germline V gene data show CDR1 as MDHEN and CDR2 as SYDVKM. CDR3 length equals 12 residues. The CDR3 region is CASSLWDEEAFF. In nucleotides, the CDR3 is TGTGCCAGCAGTTTGTGGGATGAGGAAGCTTTCTTT.

The chain is built from TRBV7-3 and TRBJ2-3; TRBD2 agrees at 9 bases. Germline loops: CDR1 SGHTA, CDR2 FQGTGA. With 1 base clipped from V and 2 bases from J, the junction kept 7 bases outside the gene matches. The CDR3 is 17 residues long. In nucleotides, the CDR3 is TGTGCCAGCAGCTTAAACCCTAGCGGGGAACCCACAGATACGCAGTATTTT. It encodes CASSLNPSGEPTDTQYF.

CDR3 in DNA: TGTGCCAGCAGCCCGATAGGGGGCTCTAGCACAGATACGCAGTATTTT. Protein product: CASSPIGGSSTDTQYF. V usage is TRBV11-1 and J usage is TRBJ2-3; 7 bases align to TRBD1. With 5 bases clipped from V and 0 bases from J, the junction kept 8 bases outside the gene matches. Looked up from germline, CDR1 is SGHAT and CDR2 is FQDESV (reference sequence). The CDR3 has 16 residues. The full variable domain, in which reference TRBV11-1 and TRBJ2-3 provide the parts outside the CDR3, is EAEVAQSPRYKITEKSQAVAFWCDPISGHATLYWYRQILGQGPELLVQFQDESVVDDSQLPKDRFSAERLKGVDSTLKIQPAELGDSAMYLCASSPIGGSSTDTQYFGPGTRLTVL.

V usage is TRBV7-9 and J usage is TRBJ1-1; D remains unclear. CDR1 and CDR2 from the germline V gene are SEHNR and FQNEAQ (reference sequence). V lost 8 bases to trimming and J lost 0 bases, with 16 bases between them. This CDR3 contains 15 residues. Here the CDR3 DNA reads TGTGCCAGCCCCCGAGGAGGACTTATGAACACTGAAGCTTTCTTT. Encoded protein: CASPRGGLMNTEAFF. Filled out from reference TRBV7-9 and TRBJ1-1, the complete variable domain reads DTGVSQNPRHKITKRGQNVTFRCDPISEHNRLYWYRQTLGQGPEFLTYFQNEAQLEKSRLLSDRFSAERPKGSFSTLEIQRTEQGDSAMYLCASPRGGLMNTEAFFGQGTRLTVV.

The gene calls are TRBV5-8 and TRBJ2-7; TRBD2 matches 12 bases. The CDR3 loop spans 15 amino acids. Germline V lookup: CDR1 SGHTS, CDR2 YDEGEE. V lost 3 bases and J lost 0; bases outside the gene matches: 1. The CDR3: CASSWGLAGSYEQYF. The CDR3 bases are TGTGCCAGCAGCTGGGGACTAGCGGGCTCCTACGAGCAGTACTTC.

The chain is built from TRBV5-1 and TRBJ2-7; no clear D. Germline CDR1 reads SGHRS; CDR2 reads YFSETQ. The CDR3 sequence is 12 residues long. V dropped 1 base and J dropped 4 bases, with 6 bases sitting between them. The CDR3 spells CASSLKDYEQYF. Here the CDR3 DNA reads TGCGCCAGCAGCTTGAAGGATTACGAGCAGTACTTC.

The chain employs TRBV20-1 and TRBJ2-3, with a weak D call TRBD1 (5 bases). Germline-derived CDR1 and CDR2 are DFQATT and SNEGSKA (reference sequence). The CDR3 has 10 amino acids. V lost 5 bases to trimming and J lost 10 bases, with 10 bases between them. The CDR3 protein is CSAPQGAQYF. Here the CDR3 DNA reads TGCAGTGCTCCCCAAGGGGCGCAGTATTTT.

Written as DNA, the CDR3 is TGTGCCAGCAGTTTCGCTAGCGGGACCTACAATGAGCAGTTCTTC. It is translated as CASSFASGTYNEQFF. The rearrangement joins TRBV27 to TRBJ2-1; 9 bases are a match to TRBD2. The CDR3 covers 15 residues. The V and J ends lost 3 bases and 2 bases, in that order; junction bases with no gene match: 2. Per germline, CDR1 MNHEY and CDR2 SMNVEV (reference sequence).

This chain uses TRBV29-1 with TRBJ1-2; D gene uncertain. The length of the CDR3 is 15 residues. Looked up from germline, CDR1 is SQVTM and CDR2 is ANQGSEA. The germline V and J ends were trimmed by 0 bases and 3 bases, with 14 bases remaining between them. The CDR3 DNA follows: TGCAGCGTTGAAGATATTAAAAGGTTGGACTATGGCTACACCTTC. Its translation is CSVEDIKRLDYGYTF.